One and the same sample provided the 9 T cell receptor beta chains below, sequenced in a study of regulatory T cells in long-lasting Graves disease. The sample's time point: newly diagnosed GD, antithyroid drugs for less than 3 months. The TCR library was made from RNA that had been extracted from PBMCs in TRIzol. Arm-PCR of CDR3 regions and iRepertoire HTBI primers were used to build TCR beta libraries. TCRdb itself ran the multiplex PCR reads through MiXCR, one entry per CDR3 protein. This sample yields 200,000 to 250,000 distinct CDR3 sequences, of which roughly a fifth are seen a single time; more than 11% belongs to the top ten. This material consisted of peripheral blood mononuclear cells (PBMCs), taken at new diagnosis, from a patient treated with antithyroid drugs. Receptors were obtained from a female donor with Graves disease.

This clonotype was seen at least ten times. The V gene is TRBV7-3, the J gene TRBJ1-6; D unresolved. The CDR3 contains 15 residues. CDR1 is SGHTA and CDR2 is FQGTGA in the germline V gene. V was pared by 5 bases and J by 0 bases, with 8 bases between. DNA of the CDR3: TGTGCCAGCAGCCTCGACCCCTCCTATAATTCACCCCTCCACTTT. Encoded protein: CASSLDPSYNSPLHF.

The rearrangement joins TRBV4-3 to TRBJ2-7, with TRBD1 identical over 8 bases. Germline CDR1 reads LGHNA; CDR2 reads YSLEER. Germline trimming cut 4 bases from V and 0 bases from J; bases unmatched to any gene: 2. This CDR3 has 14 residues. The CDR3 bases are TGCGCCAGCAGCCGAGACAGGGGCTCCTACGAGCAGTACTTC. Residues: CASSRDRGSYEQYF.

This clonotype has at least ten counts. This chain connects TRBV7-2 to TRBJ1-1, with D possibly being TRBD1 (6 bases). V lost 5 bases to trimming and J lost 1 base, with 8 bases between them. This CDR3 has 13 amino acids. Germline V gene lookup returns CDR1 SGHTA and CDR2 FQGNSA. CDR3 sequence: CASSQQGNTEAFF. In nucleotides, the CDR3 is TGTGCCAGCAGCCAACAGGGGAACACTGAAGCTTTCTTT.

V and J are TRBV19 and TRBJ1-5, with D perhaps TRBD1 (5 bases). V lost 6 bases and J lost 2, with 17 bases in between. The CDR3 extends over 16 amino acids. Germline V gene lookup returns CDR1 LNHDA and CDR2 SQIVND (reference sequence). The CDR3 region has the DNA TGTGCCAGTAGCCTGCGGGGGGGTACGGGCAATCAGCCCCAGCATTTT. It yields the protein CASSLRGGTGNQPQHF.

A few counts support this clonotype. This sequence joins TRBV2 and TRBJ2-7, with D perhaps given as TRBD1 or TRBD2 (5 bases each). The germline gives CDR1 SNHLY, CDR2 FYNNEI. The CDR3 loop spans 15 amino acids. The V end was cut by 6 bases, the J end by 0 bases, with 15 bases between. CDR3 coding DNA: TGTGCCAGCAGGTCCGGGACGGCGAGCTCCTACGAGCAGTACTTC. It is translated as CASRSGTASSYEQYF.

This clonotype has at least ten counts. This chain uses TRBV6-1 with TRBJ1-4; 10 bases line up with TRBD1. Germline CDR1 is MNHNS and CDR2 is SASEGT. The CDR3 consists of 16 residues. Trimming cost V 5 bases and J 7 bases; bases outside gene matches: 10. This CDR3 is CASSRDRGSGGEKLFF. The CDR3 coding sequence is TGTGCCAGCAGTCGGGACAGGGGATCGGGGGGTGAAAAACTGTTTTTT.

This clonotype was recorded at least ten times. The chain couples TRBV6-1 to TRBJ1-5; D may be TRBD1 (5 bases). With 3 bases removed from V and 5 bases from J, the gap between germline ends came to 8 bases. The CDR3 totals 13 residues. CDR1 and CDR2 from the germline V gene are MNHNS and SASEGT. The CDR3, as DNA: TGTGCCAGCAGTGACAGGGAGGATCAGCCCCAGCATTTT. Protein sequence: CASSDREDQPQHF.

This clonotype was detected only a few times. The chain's CDR3 is CASSQARVSGANVLTF. CDR3 bases: TGCGCCAGCAGCCAAGCCAGGGTATCTGGGGCCAACGTCCTGACTTTC. This chain joins TRBV4-1 and TRBJ2-6, with D possibly matching TRBD1 (5 bases). Germline CDR1 is MGHRA and CDR2 is YSYEKL. The germline V and J ends were trimmed by 1 base and 1 base, with 8 bases remaining between them. The CDR3 covers 16 residues.

This chain joins TRBV9 and TRBJ2-1, with 7 bases identical to TRBD2. The CDR3 consists of 15 residues. From germline, CDR1 is SGDLS and CDR2 YYNGEE. V lost 0 bases to trimming and J lost 2 bases; unmatched junction nucleotides: 2. DNA for the CDR3: TGTGCCAGCAGCGTAGATGGGACTACCTACAATGAGCAGTTCTTC. It is translated as CASSVDGTTYNEQFF.